The rows below give T cell receptor beta chains drawn from one sample of a study of blood T cell repertoires in COVID-19. The repertoire was sequenced with immunoSEQ multiplex PCR; TCRdb's copy has only in-frame clones and lacks some. The table has approximately 430,000 clones, roughly 88% seen once. The sample consisted of peripheral blood. The receptor set was obtained from a woman in her twenties or thirties with active or convalescent COVID-19. Both conserved end residues are part of each CDR3. The order of the fields is clone size, J gene, D gene, V gene, CDR3 protein, CDR3 DNA. D genes are given only for firm matches. For some rows the clone size is stated as once, few or many, or as a class when expanded; others skip it.

-	TRBJ1-2	-	TRBV27	CASGGFSSYYGYTF	TGTGCCAGCGGAGGGTTTTCGAGCTACTATGGCTACACCTTC
-	TRBJ1-1	-	TRBV7-8	CASSLVSGSEAFF	TGTGCCAGCAGCTTAGTCTCAGGCTCTGAAGCTTTCTTT
-	TRBJ2-1	TRBD2	TRBV16	CASSQGTRTSIDEQFF	TGTGCCAGCAGCCAAGGTACTCGGACTAGCATCGATGAGCAGTTCTTC
-	TRBJ2-5	TRBD1	TRBV5-5	CASSPGQPSRTQYF	TGTGCCAGCAGCCCGGGACAGCCTAGCCGGACCCAGTACTTC
-	TRBJ1-5	TRBD1	TRBV19	CASSTDRGDQPQHF	TGTGCCAGTAGCACGGACAGGGGCGATCAGCCCCAGCATTTT
-	TRBJ1-1	TRBD1	TRBV10-1	CASSESAGQGKSGTEAFF	TGCGCCAGCAGTGAGTCCGCGGGACAGGGGAAAAGCGGCACTGAAGCTTTCTTT
-	TRBJ1-5	-	TRBV15	CATSWGVTNNQPQHF	TGTGCCACCTCCTGGGGGGTAACAAACAATCAGCCCCAGCATTTT
-	TRBJ2-1	TRBD1	TRBV5-1	CASSSRTGETYNEQFF	TGCGCCAGCAGCTCCAGGACAGGGGAGACCTACAATGAGCAGTTCTTC
-	TRBJ2-7	-	TRBV3-1/TRBV3-2	CASRDQGSHEQYF	TGTGCCAGCAGGGACCAGGGGAGCCACGAGCAGTACTTC
-	TRBJ1-3	-	TRBV7-2	CASSLATGPSGNTIYF	TGTGCCAGCAGCTTAGCAACAGGTCCTTCTGGAAACACCATATATTTT
-	TRBJ2-1	TRBD2	TRBV6-4	CASSAGGSVDEQFF	TGTGCCAGCAGTGCCGGCGGGAGTGTGGATGAGCAGTTCTTC
-	TRBJ1-1	-	TRBV4-2	CASSQDPQGAFF	TGTGCCAGCAGCCAAGACCCGCAGGGAGCTTTCTTT
-	TRBJ1-6	TRBD1	TRBV18	CASSGQGNSPLHF	TGTGCCAGCTCCGGACAGGGCAACTCACCCCTCCACTTT
-	TRBJ2-7	-	TRBV3-1/TRBV3-2	CASSQFRQRSSYEQYF	TGTGCCAGCAGCCAATTTCGACAGAGGAGCTCCTACGAGCAGTACTTC
-	TRBJ2-3	-	TRBV9	CASGKQGGTDTQYF	TGTGCCAGCGGGAAGCAGGGTGGGACAGATACGCAGTATTTT
-	TRBJ1-2	-	TRBV5-1	CASSPDTANYGYTF	TGCGCCAGCAGCCCAGACACGGCTAACTATGGCTACACCTTC
-	TRBJ2-2	-	TRBV19	CASTDRGARTGELFF	TGTGCCAGTACAGATCGCGGGGCGAGGACCGGGGAGCTGTTTTTT
once	TRBJ1-5	TRBD1	TRBV19	CASSIGTGGHQPQHF	TGTGCCAGTAGTATAGGGACAGGGGGCCATCAGCCCCAGCATTTT
-	TRBJ1-2	-	TRBV29-1	CSVEEADTNYGYTF	TGCAGCGTTGAAGAGGCAGACACTAACTATGGCTACACCTTC
-	TRBJ1-1	-	TRBV19	CASSTGNTEAFF	TGTGCCAGTAGTACAGGGAACACTGAAGCTTTCTTT
-	TRBJ2-2	-	TRBV6-2/TRBV6-3	CASSYGGDTGELFF	TGTGCCAGCAGTTACGGGGGCGACACCGGGGAGCTGTTTTTT
-	TRBJ2-2	-	TRBV7-9	CASSPFGLAVTGELFF	TGTGCCAGCAGTCCTTTTGGGCTAGCAGTCACCGGGGAGCTGTTTTTT
once	TRBJ1-3	TRBD1	TRBV5-1	CASSRDRDMDTIYF	TGCGCCAGCAGCCGGGACAGGGACATGGACACCATATATTTT
-	TRBJ1-2	-	TRBV9	CASSPASGKAGYTF	TGTGCCAGCAGCCCGGCATCCGGGAAGGCTGGCTACACCTTC
once	TRBJ1-1	-	TRBV27	CASSFQDRRTEAFF	TGTGCCAGCAGTTTCCAAGACAGAAGGACTGAAGCTTTCTTT
-	TRBJ1-1	-	TRBV2	CASKGIGINTEAFF	TGTGCCAGCAAAGGAATCGGGATTAACACTGAAGCTTTCTTT
-	TRBJ2-2	-	TRBV29-1	CSVYGDSQAGELFF	TGCAGCGTTTATGGGGACTCCCAGGCAGGGGAGCTGTTTTTT
-	TRBJ2-1	TRBD2	TRBV7-9	CASSFGPGTIYNEQFF	TGTGCCAGCAGCTTCGGACCCGGGACTATCTACAATGAGCAGTTCTTC
-	TRBJ1-1	-	TRBV7-9	CASSLAGKQYTEAFF	TGTGCCAGCAGCTTGGCGGGCAAGCAGTACACTGAAGCTTTCTTT
-	TRBJ1-2	-	TRBV6-2/TRBV6-3	CASSPWGSLQYGYTF	TGTGCCAGCAGCCCCTGGGGCAGTCTGCAGTATGGCTACACCTTC
once	TRBJ1-6	TRBD1	TRBV18	CASSPYSPGTGNSPLHF	TGTGCCAGCTCACCATATTCTCCCGGGACAGGGAATTCACCCCTCCACTTT
-	TRBJ2-7	TRBD2	TRBV19	CASSGTSGRRDEQYF	TGTGCCAGTTCCGGGACTAGCGGGAGGAGGGACGAGCAGTACTTC
-	TRBJ1-4	-	TRBV11-2	CASSYLAGASNEKLFF	TGTGCCAGCAGCTACCTAGCGGGGGCGTCTAATGAAAAACTGTTTTTT
-	TRBJ2-7	-	TRBV18	CASSPTYRVDEQYF	TGTGCCAGCTCACCGACGTACAGAGTAGACGAGCAGTACTTC
few	TRBJ1-1	-	TRBV11-2	CASSFEPGTEAFF	TGTGCCAGCAGCTTTGAGCCGGGCACTGAAGCTTTCTTT
-	TRBJ2-5	-	TRBV5-4	CASSVRGETQYF	TGTGCCAGCAGCGTTAGGGGAGAGACCCAGTACTTC
once	TRBJ2-3	TRBD2	TRBV9	CASSHPVTSGRAPTDTQYF	TGTGCCAGCAGCCACCCGGTGACTAGCGGGAGGGCCCCGACAGATACGCAGTATTTT
-	TRBJ2-7	TRBD1	TRBV2	CASWGQGVTYEQYF	TGTGCCAGCTGGGGACAGGGGGTCACCTACGAGCAGTACTTC
-	TRBJ1-6	TRBD1	TRBV11-1	CASSSGTGDYNSPLHF	TGTGCCAGCAGCTCCGGGACAGGGGACTATAATTCACCCCTCCACTTT
-	TRBJ2-3	-	TRBV28	CASSLWERGTDTQYF	TGTGCCAGCAGTTTATGGGAGAGGGGCACAGATACGCAGTATTTT